This TCR beta chain was retrieved from a study of OX40 agonist ivuxolimab in advanced cancers. Looking at the study overall: Ivuxolimab doses were 0.01, 0.1, 0.3, 1.5, 3 or 10 mg/kg every 2 weeks.

This clone was recorded a few times. The repertoire was sequenced with immunoSEQ multiplex PCR; TCRdb's copy has only in-frame clones and lacks some. The sample has fewer than 100,000 clones; about 86% are singletons. It was autoimmune disease history or systemic immunosuppression that excluded patients. The material sequenced was CD4+ or CD8+ T cells sorted from blood, taken in a trial of the OX40 agonist ivuxolimab. The TCR was taken from an adult with an advanced solid tumor such as melanoma, head and neck, liver or kidney cancer.

Here the CDR3 reads CASSGTTGGNKGYTF. The CDR3 region has the DNA TGTGCCAGCAGTGGAACGACAGGGGGCAATAAAGGCTACACCTTC. The chain employs TRBV6-1 and TRBJ1-2; 10 nucleotides line up with TRBD1. V trimming: 4 bases; J trimming: 8 bases; junction bases outside the gene matches: 10. Germline V gives CDR1 MNHNS, CDR2 SASEGT. This CDR3 is built from 15 residues.